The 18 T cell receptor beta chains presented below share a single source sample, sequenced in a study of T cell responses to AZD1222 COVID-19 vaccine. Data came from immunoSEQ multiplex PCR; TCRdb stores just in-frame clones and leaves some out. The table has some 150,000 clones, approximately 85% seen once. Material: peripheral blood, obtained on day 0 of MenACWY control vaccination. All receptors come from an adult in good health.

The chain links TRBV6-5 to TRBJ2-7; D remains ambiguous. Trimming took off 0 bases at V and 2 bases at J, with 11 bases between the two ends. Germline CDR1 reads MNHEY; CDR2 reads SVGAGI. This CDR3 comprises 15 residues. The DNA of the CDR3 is TGTGCCAGCAGTTACTCAGGGAATTGGGCCTACGAGCAGTACTTC. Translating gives CASSYSGNWAYEQYF.

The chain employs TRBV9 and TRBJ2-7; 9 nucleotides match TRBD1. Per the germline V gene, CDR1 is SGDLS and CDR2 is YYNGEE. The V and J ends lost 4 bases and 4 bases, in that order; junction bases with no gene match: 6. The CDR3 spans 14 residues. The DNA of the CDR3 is TGTGCCAGCAGCCCGGGACAGGGTATATACGAGCAGTACTTC. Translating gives CASSPGQGIYEQYF. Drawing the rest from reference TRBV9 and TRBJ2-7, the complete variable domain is DSGVTQTPKHLITATGQRVTLRCSPRSGDLSVYWYQQSLDQGLQFLIQYYNGEERAKGNILERFSAQQFPDLHSELNLSSLELGDSALYFCASSPGQGIYEQYFGPGTRLTVT.

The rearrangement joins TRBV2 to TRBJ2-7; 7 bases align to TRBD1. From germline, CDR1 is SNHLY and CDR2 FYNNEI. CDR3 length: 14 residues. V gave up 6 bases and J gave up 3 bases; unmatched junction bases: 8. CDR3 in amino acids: CASRGTGDLYEQYF. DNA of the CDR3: TGTGCCAGCAGGGGAACAGGGGACCTCTACGAGCAGTACTTC.

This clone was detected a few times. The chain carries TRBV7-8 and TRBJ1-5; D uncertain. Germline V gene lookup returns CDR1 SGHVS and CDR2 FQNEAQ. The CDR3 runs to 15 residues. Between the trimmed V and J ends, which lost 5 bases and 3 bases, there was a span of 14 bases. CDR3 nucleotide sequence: TGTGCCAGCAGCCCGCCTGAGGTGAACAATCAGCCCCAGCATTTT. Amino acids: CASSPPEVNNQPQHF.

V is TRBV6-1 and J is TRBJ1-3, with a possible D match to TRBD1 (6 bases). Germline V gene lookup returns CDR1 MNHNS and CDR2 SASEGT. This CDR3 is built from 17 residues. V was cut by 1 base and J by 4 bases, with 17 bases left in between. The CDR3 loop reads CASSEVGGGVKGNTIYF. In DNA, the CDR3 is TGTGCCAGCAGTGAAGTGGGAGGGGGGGTCAAGGGAAACACCATATATTTT.

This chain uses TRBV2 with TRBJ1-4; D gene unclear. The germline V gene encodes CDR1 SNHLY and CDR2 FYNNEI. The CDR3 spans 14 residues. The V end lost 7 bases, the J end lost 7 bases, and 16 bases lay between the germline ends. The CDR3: CASNIRKGSEKLFF. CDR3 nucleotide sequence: TGTGCCAGCAACATCCGGAAGGGTAGTGAAAAACTGTTTTTT.

This CDR3 is CASSFRDLYNQPQHF. DNA for the CDR3: TGTGCCAGCAGCTTTCGGGACTTATACAATCAGCCCCAGCATTTT. The V gene is TRBV6-2 or TRBV6-3, the J gene TRBJ1-5; D might be TRBD1 (5 bases). The CDR3 is 15 residues long. CDR1 MNHEY and CDR2 SVGEGT come from the germline V gene. V was trimmed by 6 bases and J by 3 bases, leaving 15 bases between them.

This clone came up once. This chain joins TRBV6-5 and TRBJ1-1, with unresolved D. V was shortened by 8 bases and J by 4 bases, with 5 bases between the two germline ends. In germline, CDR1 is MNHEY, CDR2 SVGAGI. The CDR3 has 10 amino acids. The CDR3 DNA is TGTGCCAGCTCTTTCACTGAAGCTTTCTTT. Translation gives CASSFTEAFF.

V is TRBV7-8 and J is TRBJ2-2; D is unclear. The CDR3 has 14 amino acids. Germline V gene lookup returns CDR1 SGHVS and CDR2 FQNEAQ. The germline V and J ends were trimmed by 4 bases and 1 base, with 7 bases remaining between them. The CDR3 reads CASSYRQNTGELFF. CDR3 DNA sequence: TGTGCCAGCAGCTACAGACAGAACACCGGGGAGCTGTTTTTT.

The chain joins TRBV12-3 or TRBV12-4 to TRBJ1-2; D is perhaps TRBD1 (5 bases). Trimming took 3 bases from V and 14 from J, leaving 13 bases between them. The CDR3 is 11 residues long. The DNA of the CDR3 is TGTGCCAGCAGTTTCACAGGAGGCTCTACCTTC. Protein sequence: CASSFTGGSTF.

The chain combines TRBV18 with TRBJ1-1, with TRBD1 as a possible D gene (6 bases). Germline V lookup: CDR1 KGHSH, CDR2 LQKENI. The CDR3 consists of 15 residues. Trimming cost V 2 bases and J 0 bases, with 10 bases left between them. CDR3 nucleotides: TGTGCCAGCTCACCAGGGGGCCGGATGAACACTGAAGCTTTCTTT. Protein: CASSPGGRMNTEAFF.

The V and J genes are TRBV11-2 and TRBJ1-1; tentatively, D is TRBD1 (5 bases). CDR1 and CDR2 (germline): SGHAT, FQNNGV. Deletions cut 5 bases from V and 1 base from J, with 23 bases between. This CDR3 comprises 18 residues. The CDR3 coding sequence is TGTGCCAGCAGCCCCCAAGTGGGAAGGGGCTTCGGGAACACTGAAGCTTTCTTT. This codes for CASSPQVGRGFGNTEAFF.

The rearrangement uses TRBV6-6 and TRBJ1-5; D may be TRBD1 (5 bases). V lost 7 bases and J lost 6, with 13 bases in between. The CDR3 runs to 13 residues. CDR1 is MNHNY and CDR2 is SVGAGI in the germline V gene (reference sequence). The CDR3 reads CASTVTGGQPQHF. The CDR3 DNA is TGTGCCAGCACCGTTACGGGGGGTCAGCCCCAGCATTTT.

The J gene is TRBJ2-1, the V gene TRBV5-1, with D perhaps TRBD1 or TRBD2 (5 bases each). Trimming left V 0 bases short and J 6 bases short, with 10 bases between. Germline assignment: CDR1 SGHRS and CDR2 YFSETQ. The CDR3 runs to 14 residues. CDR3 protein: CASSLDPGRNEQFF. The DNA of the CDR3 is TGCGCCAGCAGCTTGGATCCGGGACGCAATGAGCAGTTCTTC.

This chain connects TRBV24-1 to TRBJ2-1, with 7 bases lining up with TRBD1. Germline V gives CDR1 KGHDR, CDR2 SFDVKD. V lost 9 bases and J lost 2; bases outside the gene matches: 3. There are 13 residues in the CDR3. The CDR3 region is CATGTDTYNEQFF. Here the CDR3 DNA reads TGTGCCACCGGGACAGACACCTACAATGAGCAGTTCTTC.

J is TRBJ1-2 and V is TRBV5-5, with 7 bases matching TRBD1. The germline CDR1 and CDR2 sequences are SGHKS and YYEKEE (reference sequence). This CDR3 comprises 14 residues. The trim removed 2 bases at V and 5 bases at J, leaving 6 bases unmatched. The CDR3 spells CASSFEGAPYGYTF. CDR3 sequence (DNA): TGTGCCAGCAGCTTCGAGGGGGCCCCTTATGGCTACACCTTC.

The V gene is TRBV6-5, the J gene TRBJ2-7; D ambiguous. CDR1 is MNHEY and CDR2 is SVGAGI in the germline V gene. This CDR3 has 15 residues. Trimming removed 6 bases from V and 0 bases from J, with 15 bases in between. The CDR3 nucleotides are TGTGCCAGCAGACCCGGCCCACCTAGCTCCTACGAGCAGTACGTC. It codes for CASRPGPPSSYEQYV.

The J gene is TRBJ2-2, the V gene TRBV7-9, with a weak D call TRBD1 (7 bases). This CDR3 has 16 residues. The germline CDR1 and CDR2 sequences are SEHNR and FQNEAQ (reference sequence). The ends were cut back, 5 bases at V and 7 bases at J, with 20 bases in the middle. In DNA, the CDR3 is TGTGCCAGCAGCCACAGCCGGAGGGGGCTTTTCGGGGAGCTGTTTTTT. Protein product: CASSHSRRGLFGELFF.